This TCR beta chain came from a study of human T cells and chemical hapten exposure. Whole-study findings and limits: In comparison with controls, expanded TCRs gave rise to a significantly larger number of large CDR3 similarity clusters. The count of PT1 expanded TCRs correlated positively with patch test score.

Time point noted: patch test 1, 2 weeks after DPC sensitization. The sample's treatment: therapeutic diphenylcyclopropenone sensitization with weekly scalp DPC. Unfractionated whole blood yielded total RNA. As concerns this clonotype: Its antigen is undetermined.

The germline V and J ends were trimmed by 2 bases and 0 bases, with 8 bases remaining between them. Germline-derived CDR1 and CDR2 are SEHNR and FQNEAQ (reference sequence). The CDR3 spans 16 residues. Unique molecular identifiers were attached to individual cDNA molecules during library preparation. One entry per CDR3 protein, called by TCRdb with MiXCR from the RACE reads. Among 150,000 to 200,000 distinct CDR3 sequences, about 15% were seen once, and the ten largest hold about 1.8%. The gene calls are TRBV7-9 and TRBJ1-6, with a possible D match to TRBD1 (6 bases). This TCR was sampled from a woman aged 25-40 years with alopecia areata. Some clones in this sample may be carry-over from other donors' samples. The sample was whole blood, taken in connection with sensitization to the hapten diphenylcyclopropenone (DPC). The chain's CDR3 is CASSLQGSSYNSPLHF. DNA of the CDR3: TGTGCCAGCAGCTTACAGGGGAGCTCCTATAATTCACCCCTCCACTTT.